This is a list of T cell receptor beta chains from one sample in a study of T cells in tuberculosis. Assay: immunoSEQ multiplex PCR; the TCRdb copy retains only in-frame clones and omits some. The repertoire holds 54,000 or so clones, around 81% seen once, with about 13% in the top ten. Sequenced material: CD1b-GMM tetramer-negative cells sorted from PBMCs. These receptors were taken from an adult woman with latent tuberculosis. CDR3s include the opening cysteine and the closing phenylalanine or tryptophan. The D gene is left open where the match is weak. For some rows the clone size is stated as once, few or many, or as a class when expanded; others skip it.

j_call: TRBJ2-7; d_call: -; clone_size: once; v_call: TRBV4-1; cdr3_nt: TGCGCCAGCAGCCAAGGCCCGACTGGGTCCTACGAGCAGTACTTC; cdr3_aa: CASSQGPTGSYEQYF
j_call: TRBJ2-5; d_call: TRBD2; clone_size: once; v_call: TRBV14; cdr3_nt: TGTGCCAGCAGCCGACTGGGACTAGCGGGAGTGGAGACCCAGTACTTC; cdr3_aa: CASSRLGLAGVETQYF
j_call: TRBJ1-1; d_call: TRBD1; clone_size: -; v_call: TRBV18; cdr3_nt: TGTGCCAGCTCACCGGGGACAGGGTCTTCTGAAGCTTTCTTT; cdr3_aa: CASSPGTGSSEAFF
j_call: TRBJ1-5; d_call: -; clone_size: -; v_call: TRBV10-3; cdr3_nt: TGTGCCATCTGTCTTGGAGACAATCAGCCCCAGCATTTT; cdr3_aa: CAICLGDNQPQHF
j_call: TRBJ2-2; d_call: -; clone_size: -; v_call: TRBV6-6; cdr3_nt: TGTGCCAGCAGTTACAATGGGACTCAGGCCGGGGAGCTGTTTTTT; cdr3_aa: CASSYNGTQAGELFF
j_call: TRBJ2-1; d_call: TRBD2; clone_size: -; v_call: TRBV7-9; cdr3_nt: TGTGCCAGCAGCCCCCCGGTGGCGGGAGGGCCGCATGAGCAGTTCTTC; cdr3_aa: CASSPPVAGGPHEQFF
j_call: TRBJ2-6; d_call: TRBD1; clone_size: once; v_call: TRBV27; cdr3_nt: TGTGCCAGCTCAATACAGGGGCCCGTGTCTGGGGCCAACGTCCTGACTTTC; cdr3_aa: CASSIQGPVSGANVLTF
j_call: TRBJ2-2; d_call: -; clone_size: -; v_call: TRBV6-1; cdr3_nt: TGTGCCAGCAGTGAAGGCCCGACAGGTCGGAACACCGGGGAGCTGTTTTTT; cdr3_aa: CASSEGPTGRNTGELFF
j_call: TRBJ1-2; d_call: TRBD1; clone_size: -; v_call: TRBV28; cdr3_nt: TGTGCCAGCAGTTCGGGACAGCTCGGCTACACCTTC; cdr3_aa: CASSSGQLGYTF
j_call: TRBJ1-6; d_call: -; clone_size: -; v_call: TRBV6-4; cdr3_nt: TGTGCCAGCAGTCCGCGGGACTCTGGGTCACCCCTCCACTTT; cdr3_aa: CASSPRDSGSPLHF
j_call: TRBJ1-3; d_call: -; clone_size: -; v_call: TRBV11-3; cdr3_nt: TGTGCCAGCAGCGCCCGTCCCAGGGGATATTCCTCTGTTGTTGGAAACACCATATATTTT; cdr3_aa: CASSARPRGYSSVVGNTIYF
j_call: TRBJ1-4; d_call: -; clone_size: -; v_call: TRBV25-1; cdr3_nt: TGTGCCAGCAGTCACCAGGGTCCAACTAATGAAAAACTGTTTTTT; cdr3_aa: CASSHQGPTNEKLFF
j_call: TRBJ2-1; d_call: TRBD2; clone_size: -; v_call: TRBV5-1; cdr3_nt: TGCGCCAGCAGCTTGGACGGCGGGAGGGCTGATAACGAGCAGTTCTTC; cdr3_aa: CASSLDGGRADNEQFF
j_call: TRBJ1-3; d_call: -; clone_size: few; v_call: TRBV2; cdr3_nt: TGTGCCAGCAGTGACAGGGGAAACTCTGGAAACACCATATATTTT; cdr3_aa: CASSDRGNSGNTIYF
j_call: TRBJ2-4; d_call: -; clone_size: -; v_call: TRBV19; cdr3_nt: TGTGCCAGTAGTATAGTCGGAGGCATTCAGTACTTC; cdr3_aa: CASSIVGGIQYF
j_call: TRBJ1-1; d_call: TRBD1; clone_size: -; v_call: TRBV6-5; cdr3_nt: TGTGCCAGCAGCCGCCCCCGGACAGGGAACACTGAAGCTTTCTTT; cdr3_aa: CASSRPRTGNTEAFF
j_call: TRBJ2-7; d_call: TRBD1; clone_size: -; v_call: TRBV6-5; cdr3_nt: TGTGCCAGCAGTTTGGTGGGACAGCCCTACGAGCAGTACTTC; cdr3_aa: CASSLVGQPYEQYF
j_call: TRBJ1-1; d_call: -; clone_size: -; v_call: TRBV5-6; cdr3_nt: TGTGCCAGCACCGGCGCGGGGCGTCCGAACACTGAAGCTTTCTTT; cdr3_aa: CASTGAGRPNTEAFF
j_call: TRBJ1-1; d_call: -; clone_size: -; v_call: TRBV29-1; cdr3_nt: TGCAGCACCCCGAGGGCAGGGGCGAACACTGAAGCTTTCTTT; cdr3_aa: CSTPRAGANTEAFF
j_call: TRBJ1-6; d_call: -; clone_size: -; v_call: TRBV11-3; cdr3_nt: TGTGCCAGCAGCTTAGTAATGTCAGGGGAGAATAATTCACCCCTCCACTTT; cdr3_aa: CASSLVMSGENNSPLHF
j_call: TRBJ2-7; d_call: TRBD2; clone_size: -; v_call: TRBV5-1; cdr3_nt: TGCGCCAGCAGCTGGACTAGCGGGATGGGGGAGCAGTACTTC; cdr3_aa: CASSWTSGMGEQYF
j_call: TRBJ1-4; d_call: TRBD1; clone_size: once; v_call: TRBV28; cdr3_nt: TGTGCCAGCAGCCATGGACAGGGGGTTGAAAAACTGTTTTTT; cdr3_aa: CASSHGQGVEKLFF
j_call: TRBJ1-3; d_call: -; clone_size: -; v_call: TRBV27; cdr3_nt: TGTGCCAGCGCGGCCAACTCTGGAAACACCATATATTTT; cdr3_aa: CASAANSGNTIYF
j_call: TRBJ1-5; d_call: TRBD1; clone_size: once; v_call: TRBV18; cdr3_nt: TGTGCCAGCTCCCCGGGACAGAATCAGCCCCAGCATTTT; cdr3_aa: CASSPGQNQPQHF
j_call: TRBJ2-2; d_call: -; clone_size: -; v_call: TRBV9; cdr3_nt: TGTGCCAGCAGCGTTAACAGGGTGGGCACCGGGGAGCTGTTTTTT; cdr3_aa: CASSVNRVGTGELFF
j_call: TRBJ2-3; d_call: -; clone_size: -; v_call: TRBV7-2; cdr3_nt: TGTGCCAGCAGCTTCCGTGGGGGGGCCCTGGGAGATACGCAGTATTTT; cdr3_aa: CASSFRGGALGDTQYF
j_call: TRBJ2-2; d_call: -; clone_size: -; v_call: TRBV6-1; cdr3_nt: TGTGCCAGCACGAAGAGCGGGAACACCGGGGAGCTGTTTTTT; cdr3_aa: CASTKSGNTGELFF
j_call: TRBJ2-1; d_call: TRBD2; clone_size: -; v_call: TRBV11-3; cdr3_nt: TGTGCCAGCAGCTGGGAGCGGGGGGGCCGTAATGAGCAGTTCTTC; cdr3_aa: CASSWERGGRNEQFF
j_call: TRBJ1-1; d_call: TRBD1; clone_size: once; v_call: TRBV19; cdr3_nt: TGTGCCAGTAGTCGGCGGGTTGGGACAGGGGGCAAGAACACTGAAGCTTTCTTT; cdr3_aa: CASSRRVGTGGKNTEAFF
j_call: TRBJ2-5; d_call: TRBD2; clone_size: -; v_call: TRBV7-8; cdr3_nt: TGTGCCAGCAGCTTAGCTGCGGGAGGGACTGGGGAGACCCAGTACTTC; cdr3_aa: CASSLAAGGTGETQYF
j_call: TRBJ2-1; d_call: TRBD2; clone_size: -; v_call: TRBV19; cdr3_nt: TGTGCCAGTACCCTACTAGCGGGAGGATACAATGAGCAGTTCTTC; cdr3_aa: CASTLLAGGYNEQFF